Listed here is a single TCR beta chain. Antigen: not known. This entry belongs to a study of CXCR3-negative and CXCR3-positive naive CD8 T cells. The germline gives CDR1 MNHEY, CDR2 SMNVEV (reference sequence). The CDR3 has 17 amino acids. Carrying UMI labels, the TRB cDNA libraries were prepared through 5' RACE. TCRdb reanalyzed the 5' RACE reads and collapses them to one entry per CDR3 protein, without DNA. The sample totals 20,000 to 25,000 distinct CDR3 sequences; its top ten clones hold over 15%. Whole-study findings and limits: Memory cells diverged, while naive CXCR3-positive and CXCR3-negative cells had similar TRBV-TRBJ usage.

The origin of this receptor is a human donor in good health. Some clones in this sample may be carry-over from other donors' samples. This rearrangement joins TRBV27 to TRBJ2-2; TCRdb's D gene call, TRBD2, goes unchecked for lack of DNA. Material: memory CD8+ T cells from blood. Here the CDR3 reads CASSRLPGTSATGELFF.